The 29 T cell receptor beta chains given below trace back to one sample, sequenced in a study of T cells in tuberculosis. Data came from immunoSEQ multiplex PCR; TCRdb stores just in-frame clones and leaves some out. The table has over 40,000 clones, about 95% seen once; the top ten hold roughly 6.9%. The sample was PBMCs. The receptors originated from a donor aged 10-29 years with latent tuberculosis or without tuberculosis infection.

This clone came up once. V gene TRBV5-1 combines with J gene TRBJ2-3; D is unresolved. Trimming shortened V by 0 bases and J by 5 bases, and 10 bases separated the two germline ends. The CDR3 runs 14 residues. Germline V gene data show CDR1 as SGHRS and CDR2 as YFSETQ. CDR3 DNA: TGCGCCAGCAGCTTGGCATTCAATTTAGATACGCAGTATTTT. Amino acid sequence: CASSLAFNLDTQYF.

The genes are TRBV11-2 and TRBJ2-1, with 9 bases that match TRBD2. In germline, CDR1 is SGHAT, CDR2 FQNNGV. CDR3 length: 19 residues. The ends lost 5 bases at V and 11 bases at J; junction bases unmatched: 25. The CDR3 spells CASSPGGGLAGVLGMKQFF. CDR3 nucleotides: TGTGCCAGCAGCCCCGGGGGGGGATTAGCGGGAGTCCTGGGAATGAAGCAGTTCTTC.

V and J are TRBV13 and TRBJ2-3; tentatively, D is TRBD2 (6 bases). The CDR3 has 16 amino acids. Germline assignment: CDR1 PRHDT and CDR2 FYEKMQ (reference sequence). V was pared by 5 bases and J by 1 base, with 16 bases between. Written as DNA, the CDR3 is TGTGCCAGCAGCCTCGAGTCCGGGACTCGCACAGATACGCAGTATTTT. The encoded protein is CASSLESGTRTDTQYF.

The chain recombines TRBV11-2 with TRBJ2-7; 8 bases agree with TRBD1. The CDR3 runs 16 residues. Germline CDR1 is SGHAT and CDR2 is FQNNGV. V dropped 1 base and J dropped 3; count of bases not matched to a gene: 8. The CDR3 DNA sequence: TGTGCCAGCAGCTTAGCCCTGGGACAGGTTTACTACGAGCAGTACTTC. It translates to CASSLALGQVYYEQYF.

Here the CDR3 DNA reads TGCGCCAGCAGCTTGGTAGCGGGAGCAAGTACAGATACGCAGTATTTT. Translation gives CASSLVAGASTDTQYF. V and J are TRBV5-1 and TRBJ2-3; TRBD2 agrees at 9 bases. The V segment lost 0 bases and the J segment 3 bases; nucleotides outside the gene matches: 5. The V gene's germline CDR1 is SGHRS and CDR2 YFSETQ. The CDR3 covers 16 residues. The entire variable domain, with the rest obtained from reference TRBV5-1 and TRBJ2-3, is as follows: KAGVTQTPRYLIKTRGQQVTLSCSPISGHRSVSWYQQTPGQGLQFLFEYFSETQRNKGNFPGRFSGRQFSNSRSEMNVSTLELGDSALYLCASSLVAGASTDTQYFGPGTRLTVL.

The chain is built from TRBV10-2 and TRBJ1-1, with D perhaps TRBD1 (6 bases). CDR1 and CDR2 (germline): WSHSY, SAAADI. V gave up 10 bases and J gave up 11 bases, with 17 bases separating them. This CDR3 contains 11 residues. The CDR3 DNA reads TGCGCCACTATTGGAACAGGGAGTGCTTTCTTT. This translates into CATIGTGSAFF.

The rearrangement joins TRBV7-6 to TRBJ1-4; D is unresolved. Germline lookup yields CDR1 SGHVS and CDR2 FNYEAQ. This CDR3 spans 16 amino acids. Trimming took off 5 bases at V and 6 bases at J, with 19 bases between the two ends. The CDR3 nucleotides are TGTGCCAGCAGCCATCGGCCGGGAGGGAGCGATGAAAAACTGTTTTTT. It yields the protein CASSHRPGGSDEKLFF.

This chain links TRBV6-5 with TRBJ1-4, with TRBD1 identical over 7 bases. V trimming: 5 bases; J trimming: 7 bases; junction bases outside the gene matches: 4. The CDR3 totals 13 residues. The germline gives CDR1 MNHEY, CDR2 SVGAGI. CDR3 sequence: CASSRQGGEKLFF. DNA for the CDR3: TGTGCCAGCAGTCGACAGGGAGGTGAAAAACTGTTTTTT.

The chain carries TRBV7-6 and TRBJ1-2, with a tentative D call TRBD1 (5 bases). Trimming took off 5 bases at V and 3 bases at J, with 16 bases between the two ends. From germline, CDR1 is SGHVS and CDR2 FNYEAQ. The CDR3 consists of 15 residues. CDR3 region: CASSPGAGVDYGYTF. The CDR3 bases are TGTGCCAGCAGCCCAGGCGCGGGGGTGGACTATGGCTACACCTTC.

The CDR3 protein is CASSLGPSREYEQYF. The CDR3, as DNA: TGTGCCAGCAGCTTAGGCCCTTCTCGAGAATACGAGCAGTACTTC. The rearrangement joins TRBV11-2 to TRBJ2-7; D is unclear. V lost 1 base and J 4 bases, leaving 14 bases between the germline ends. CDR1 and CDR2 (germline): SGHAT, FQNNGV. CDR3 size: 15 residues.

The chain has TRBV5-1 and TRBJ2-3; TRBD1 aligns across 9 bases. The germline V gene encodes CDR1 SGHRS and CDR2 YFSETQ. The trim removed 5 bases at V and 2 bases at J, leaving 6 bases unmatched. The length of the CDR3 is 15 residues. The CDR3 sequence: CASSRDRALTDTQYF. CDR3 sequence (DNA): TGCGCCAGCAGTAGGGACAGGGCTCTCACAGATACGCAGTATTTT. Complete variable domain (other parts from reference TRBV5-1 and TRBJ2-3): KAGVTQTPRYLIKTRGQQVTLSCSPISGHRSVSWYQQTPGQGLQFLFEYFSETQRNKGNFPGRFSGRQFSNSRSEMNVSTLELGDSALYLCASSRDRALTDTQYFGPGTRLTVL.

This rearrangement joins TRBV5-1 to TRBJ2-2, with TRBD2 matching over 9 bases. J gave up 7 bases and V 8 bases, and 12 bases lay outside the gene matches. Germline V gene sequence: CDR1 SGHRS, CDR2 YFSETQ. This CDR3 contains 15 residues. For the CDR3, the DNA is TGCGCCAGTCGACCCGGGACTAGCCGGGGCGGGGAGCTGTTTTTT. The encoded protein is CASRPGTSRGGELFF.

The chain employs TRBV14 and TRBJ2-7, with D possibly TRBD1 on 5 matching bases. The length of the CDR3 is 14 residues. The germline V gene encodes CDR1 SGHDN and CDR2 FVKESK. V was shortened by 4 bases and J by 1 base, with 11 bases between the two germline ends. CDR3 protein: CASSPFDRSYEQYF. The CDR3 nucleotides read TGTGCCAGCAGCCCATTCGACAGATCCTACGAGCAGTACTTC.

This chain joins TRBV9 and TRBJ1-2; D remains unclear. Trimming left V 3 bases short and J 8 bases short, with 20 bases between. Germline V gene data show CDR1 as SGDLS and CDR2 as YYNGEE. The CDR3 runs to 15 residues. This CDR3 reads CASSAMDSKVGGYTF. The CDR3 nucleotides are TGTGCCAGCAGCGCAATGGACTCCAAAGTTGGGGGCTACACCTTC.

The chain links TRBV11-3 to TRBJ1-1; 7 bases align to TRBD1. Looked up from germline, CDR1 is SGHNT and CDR2 is YENEEA. The CDR3 loop spans 13 amino acids. Unmatched junction bases numbered 11, after V lost 5 bases and J lost 11 bases. CDR3 in DNA: TGTGCCAGCAGCCGCGGACAGGAGTCCGGGGCTTTCTTT. Protein sequence: CASSRGQESGAFF.

The genes are TRBV7-2 and TRBJ1-1, with D tentatively TRBD1 (5 bases). CDR3 length: 14 amino acids. Germline-derived CDR1 and CDR2 are SGHTA and FQGNSA. Trimming removed 4 bases from V and 1 base from J, with 10 bases in between. CDR3 DNA sequence: TGTGCCAGCAGCTGGGGGGTCGGGAACACTGAAGCTTTCTTT. This encodes CASSWGVGNTEAFF. The whole variable domain, filled in from reference TRBV7-2 and TRBJ1-1, reads GAGVSQSPSNKVTEKGKDVELRCDPISGHTALYWYRQSLGQGLEFLIYFQGNSAPDKSGLPSDRFSAERTGGSVSTLTIQRTQQEDSAVYLCASSWGVGNTEAFFGQGTRLTVV.

This clone has just one count. This chain uses TRBV15 with TRBJ1-4; the D is unclear. V was trimmed by 5 bases and J by 3 bases, leaving 13 bases between them. Germline CDR1 and CDR2: LNHNV and YYDKDF (reference sequence). The CDR3 runs to 15 residues. DNA of the CDR3: TGTGCCACCAGCTGGGGAGGGAGAGCTAATGAAAAACTGTTTTTT. This encodes CATSWGGRANEKLFF.

The chain recombines TRBV9 with TRBJ2-1; TRBD2 matches at 11 bases. Germline V gives CDR1 SGDLS, CDR2 YYNGEE. The ends lost 1 base at V and 4 bases at J; junction bases unmatched: 13. There are 19 residues in the CDR3. The CDR3: CASSVIWTSGPGGYNEQFF. CDR3 in DNA: TGTGCCAGCAGCGTAATATGGACTAGCGGGCCTGGAGGTTACAATGAGCAGTTCTTC.

J is TRBJ1-1 and V is TRBV25-1; 7 bases line up with TRBD1. CDR3 size: 14 residues. CDR1 and CDR2 (germline): MGHDK, SYGVNS. V was pared by 4 bases and J by 4 bases, with 6 bases of the junction left unmatched. CDR3 coding DNA: TGTGCCAGCAGTGCAAGGACAGGTACCACTGAAGCTTTCTTT. This translates into CASSARTGTTEAFF.

This chain joins TRBV18 and TRBJ1-4; D is unclear. Per the germline V gene, CDR1 is KGHSH and CDR2 is LQKENI. This CDR3 region has 15 residues. Trimming took 0 bases from V and 8 from J, leaving 13 bases between them. In DNA, the CDR3 is TGTGCCAGCTCACCACCGGAGGCCCCTAGGGAAAAACTGTTTTTT. Protein sequence: CASSPPEAPREKLFF.

This rearrangement joins TRBV10-3 to TRBJ2-2; 9 nucleotides line up with TRBD2. CDR1 ENHRY and CDR2 SYGVKD come from the germline V gene. V gave up 8 bases and J gave up 3 bases; unmatched junction bases: 7. The CDR3 runs 15 residues. The CDR3 reads CAIASGITYTGELFF. The CDR3 nucleotides are TGTGCCATCGCTAGCGGGATAACATACACCGGGGAGCTGTTTTTT.

The chain couples TRBV11-2 to TRBJ2-1; maybe TRBD2 (6 bases). CDR3 size: 14 residues. Germline V lookup: CDR1 SGHAT, CDR2 FQNNGV. Trimming shortened V by 5 bases and J by 10 bases, and 18 bases separated the two germline ends. CDR3 nucleotides: TGTGCCAGCAGCCCTTATTTGGGAGGTCCGGAGCAGTTCTTC. Translated: CASSPYLGGPEQFF.

The rearrangement uses TRBV6-5 and TRBJ2-1, with 12 bases lining up with TRBD2. The trim removed 5 bases at V and 6 bases at J, leaving 5 bases unmatched. The CDR3 covers 15 residues. CDR1 is MNHEY and CDR2 is SVGAGI in the germline V gene. The CDR3 spells CASSKLAGGPNEQFF. CDR3 DNA: TGTGCCAGCAGTAAGCTAGCGGGGGGGCCCAATGAGCAGTTCTTC.

The genes are TRBV11-2 and TRBJ2-1; 11 bases line up with TRBD2. The J segment lost 8 bases and the V segment lost 7 bases, leaving 4 bases of the junction unmatched. Per germline, CDR1 SGHAT and CDR2 FQNNGV. The CDR3 runs to 13 residues. CDR3 bases: TGTGCCAGCACATTTAGCGGGAGGGATGAGCAGTTCTTC. Translation: CASTFSGRDEQFF.

The rearrangement uses TRBV15 and TRBJ1-4; TRBD1 is a possible D gene (5 bases). The CDR3 contains 16 residues. Trimming left V 0 bases short and J 7 bases short, with 15 bases between. The germline CDR1 and CDR2 sequences are LNHNV and YYDKDF (reference sequence). CDR3 in amino acids: CATSRDLGGVGEKLFF. In DNA form, the CDR3 reads TGTGCCACCAGCAGAGATCTCGGGGGTGTCGGTGAAAAACTGTTTTTT.

CDR3 sequence (DNA): TGTGCCTGGAGCGTTAACTATGGCTACACCTTC. It codes for CAWSVNYGYTF. The J gene is TRBJ1-2, the V gene TRBV30; D uncertain. Germline V gene sequence: CDR1 GTSNPN, CDR2 SVGIG (reference sequence). The length of the CDR3 is 11 residues. The V end was cut by 3 bases, the J end by 1 base, with 3 bases between.

The chain joins TRBV29-1 to TRBJ1-4, with a tentative D call TRBD1 (5 bases). V shed 8 bases and J shed 12 bases, with 25 bases lying between them. CDR3 length equals 14 residues. Looked up from germline, CDR1 is SQVTM and CDR2 is ANQGSEA. The CDR3 DNA is TGCAGCTCCAAAAAGGAACGGGACTTTGGGGAACTGTTTTTT. Translation gives CSSKKERDFGELFF.

The DNA for the CDR3 is TGTGCCAGCAGCTCTTCTAGCTCCTACAATGAGCAGTTCTTC. Amino acids: CASSSSSSYNEQFF. V usage is TRBV11-2 and J usage is TRBJ2-1; D is unclear. CDR1 and CDR2 (germline): SGHAT, FQNNGV. The V gene lost 4 bases and the J gene lost 0 bases, with 7 bases spanning the gap. CDR3 size: 14 residues. Full variable domain (remainder filled in from reference TRBV11-2 and TRBJ2-1): EAGVAQSPRYKIIEKRQSVAFWCNPISGHATLYWYQQILGQGPKLLIQFQNNGVVDDSQLPKDRFSAERLKGVDSTLKIQPAKLEDSAVYLCASSSSSSYNEQFFGPGTRLTVL.

The chain joins TRBV4-2 to TRBJ2-1; 10 bases line up with TRBD2. CDR3 length: 19 residues. Per germline, CDR1 LGHNA and CDR2 YNFKEQ. V lost 4 bases and J lost 0; bases outside the gene matches: 12. The CDR3: CASSPSGTAGGFSYNEQFF. The DNA for the CDR3 is TGTGCCAGCAGCCCCTCTGGGACAGCGGGGGGGTTCTCCTACAATGAGCAGTTCTTC.